This entry lists 5 T cell receptor beta chains sequenced from one sample in a study of T cells in tuberculosis. Profiled with immunoSEQ multiplex PCR; TCRdb holds only in-frame clones, not every one. The sample carries about 36,000 clones, approximately 93% recorded once. The sample taken for sequencing was PBMCs. These TCRs come from a donor between 5 and 29 years old with latent tuberculosis or without tuberculosis infection.

The chain recombines TRBV28 with TRBJ2-1; 8 bases line up with TRBD1. Germline V gene sequence: CDR1 MDHEN, CDR2 SYDVKM. The V and J ends lost 5 bases and 8 bases, in that order; junction bases with no gene match: 8. There are 14 residues in the CDR3. The CDR3 DNA follows: TGTGCCAGCAGTCCCGGGCGGACAGGGTATGAGCAGTTCTTC. This sequence encodes CASSPGRTGYEQFF.

The chain links TRBV5-4 to TRBJ1-2, with 7 positions matching TRBD1. Germline V gene sequence: CDR1 SGHNT, CDR2 YYREEE (reference sequence). This CDR3 spans 15 amino acids. Unmatched junction bases numbered 9, after V lost 4 bases and J lost 3 bases. The CDR3 sequence is CASSGIQGWDYGYTF. In DNA, the CDR3 is TGTGCCAGCAGCGGAATACAGGGGTGGGACTATGGCTACACCTTC.

The chain employs TRBV6-7 and TRBJ1-5; D not resolved. TRBV6-7 is known as an ORF, though its function is uncertain. The ends were cut back, 1 base at V and 4 bases at J, with 8 bases in the middle. This CDR3 has 14 residues. The CDR3 DNA is TGTGCCAGCAGTTACTTCCGGTTTAATCAGCCCCAGCATTTT. It codes for CASSYFRFNQPQHF.

This rearrangement joins TRBV2 to TRBJ1-2, with D maybe TRBD1 (5 bases). The germline V and J ends were trimmed by 4 bases and 6 bases, with 15 bases remaining between them. CDR1 and CDR2 (germline): SNHLY, FYNNEI. The CDR3 runs 14 residues. The CDR3 nucleotides are TGTGCCAGCAGTGTAGAGGACATTCTGAATGGCTACACCTTC. Translation: CASSVEDILNGYTF.

The J gene is TRBJ2-7, the V gene TRBV6-1; the match to TRBD1 covers 7 bases. Germline V gives CDR1 MNHNS, CDR2 SASEGT. Losses at the gene ends were 4 bases for V and 2 bases for J; bases not matched to a gene: 5. The CDR3 sequence is 14 residues long. The CDR3 loop is CASSGTGLTYEQYF. Here the CDR3 DNA reads TGTGCCAGCAGTGGGACAGGCCTAACCTACGAGCAGTACTTC.